The sequence of this TCR beta chain was determined in a study of T cell repertoires in cytomegalovirus infection. For the study at large: Selected CMV epitopes included recently identified HLA-C-restricted ones as well as well-studied HLA-B-restricted ones. In public TCR beta signatures, there were indications of both CMV infection and matching HLA type.

MiXCR, run by TCRdb on the reads, gives a single entry per CDR3 protein. This sample carries approximately 990,000 distinct CDR3 sequences, 25% to 40% of them seen once, and the ten largest clones take 10% to 15%. General study points: Accumulated public TCR beta family frequency recognized individuals carrying CMV together with the relevant HLA.

This clonotype occurred many times. The antigen remains unidentified. Trimming stripped 4 bases from V and 5 bases from J, with 12 bases between. Germline CDR1 reads SEHNR; CDR2 reads FQNEAQ (reference sequence). The CDR3 totals 14 residues. J is TRBJ2-1 and V is TRBV7-9; perhaps TRBD2 as D (6 bases). The receptor comes from a human donor in good health (CMV status not recorded). Some clones in this sample may be carry-over from other donors' samples. This specimen consisted of cultured CD8+ T cells from PBMCs, obtained from culture after CMV antigen stimulation. CDR3 region: CASSSPGDDNEQFF. The CDR3 DNA reads as TGTGCCAGCAGCTCCCCGGGAGACGACAATGAGCAGTTCTTC.